The 4 T cell receptor beta chains below were found in one sample sequenced in a study of CD8 T cells in ankylosing spondylitis. Study findings and constraints: Characteristic of ankylosing spondylitis blood, it appeared, was a TCR beta motif comprising about 8 highly homologous variants.

TCRdb passed the 5' RACE reads through MiXCR, listing each CDR3 protein once. Of roughly 490,000 distinct CDR3 sequences in the sample, approximately 5% are singletons; the top ten hold 3% to 4%. No antigen has been assigned to these receptors. The sequenced material came from blood, either unsorted or a sorted T cell fraction (not recorded which). All receptors derive from a male donor with ankylosing spondylitis.

This clonotype appeared many times. The genes are TRBV6-2 or TRBV6-3 and TRBJ1-1; D is unresolved. Germline values: CDR1 MNHEY, CDR2 SVGEGT. With 8 bases removed from V and 1 base from J, the gap between germline ends came to 17 bases. The CDR3 loop spans 15 amino acids. Here the CDR3 reads CASGVPRRRNTEAFF. CDR3 bases: TGTGCCAGCGGGGTGCCCAGGCGACGGAACACTGAAGCTTTCTTT.

The DNA of the CDR3 is TGTGCCAGCAGTTTCCTCGCTGAGGGAAACATTCAGTACTTC. Translated, it gives CASSFLAEGNIQYF. V is TRBV27 and J is TRBJ2-4; possible D gene TRBD2, 5 bases. The germline gives CDR1 MNHEY, CDR2 SMNVEV (reference sequence). V was cut by 3 bases and J by 6 bases, with 12 bases left in between. The CDR3 totals 14 residues.

This clonotype was seen repeatedly, ten times or more. The chain's CDR3 is CASSFQRGSTEAFF. The CDR3 nucleotides are TGTGCCAGCAGTTTCCAAAGGGGGAGCACTGAAGCTTTCTTT. The V gene is TRBV7-2, the J gene TRBJ1-1, with D perhaps TRBD1 (6 bases). Germline V gene lookup returns CDR1 SGHTA and CDR2 FQGNSA. This CDR3 comprises 14 residues. With 6 bases removed from V and 4 bases from J, the gap between germline ends came to 15 bases.

This clonotype was observed many times. The DNA of the CDR3 is TGTGCCAGCAGTCGGACCCCGGCGGGCTACAATGAGCAGTTCTTC. Its protein product is CASSRTPAGYNEQFF. The chain has TRBV12-3 or TRBV12-4 and TRBJ2-1; D might be TRBD2 (5 bases). Trimming stripped 5 bases from V and 3 bases from J, with 14 bases between. This CDR3 is 15 amino acids long.